This TCR beta chain was identified in a study of OX40 agonist ivuxolimab in advanced cancers. Study-wide context: Ivuxolimab, which targeted the costimulatory receptor OX40 (CD134), was an agonistic, fully human IgG2 monoclonal antibody. Intravenous ivuxolimab was administered to patients every 2 weeks at six dose levels: 0.01, 0.1, 0.3, 1.5, 3 and 10 mg/kg. Among the roughly 50 dose-escalation patients, about 20 had hepatocellular carcinoma, 15 or so melanoma, 9 renal cell carcinoma and 9 head and neck cancer. A male proportion of 82.7% and a mean age of 60 years, ranging from 23 to 79, were recorded for the dose-escalation cohort. Prior anti-PD-1, anti-PD-L1 or anti-CTLA-4 therapy was permitted, and checkpoint inhibitors had been received by roughly 40% of dose-escalation patients. Partial responses occurred in three dose-escalation patients, of whom one had hepatocellular carcinoma and two had cutaneous melanoma. The purpose of peripheral TCRbeta sequencing was to test whether ivuxolimab changed TCR sequence diversity and led to clonal T-cell expansion. The paper describes the monotherapy dose-escalation part (N of about 54 patients) of the phase I trial of ivuxolimab. What the work shows at the level of the full study, not this receptor alone: Clonal expansion of both CD4+ and CD8+ blood T cells was observed from baseline to week 6 at doses 0.1 to 3.0 mg/kg. Partial responders in the 0.1-3.0 mg/kg groups had among the lowest normalized peripheral clonal expansion, especially among CD8+ T cells. The antigen specificity of the peripheral T cells that underwent clonal expansion was not determined. After ivuxolimab, more expanded clones were found on average in CD8+ T cells than in CD4+ T cells. Low levels of normalized T-cell clonal expansion were also seen in some patients who did not respond.

This clone was recorded a few times. Its antigen is unknown. The input lacks base qualities; no much larger clone sits a single base away. Genomic DNA was extracted from sorted cells for sequencing of the TCRbeta CDR3 region. The immunoSEQ Assay was used to sequence the TCRbeta CDR3 regions. TCRdb provides this immuneACCESS table in a form limited to in-frame rearrangements. Some clones are lacking; in checked studies, under half of them reflect an unresolved V gene, and why the rest are absent is not known. The sample has 30,000 to 35,000 clones on record, 75% to 90% of them singletons. The ten largest clones represent approximately 33% of the sample. CDR3 length: 11 amino acids, cysteine to phenylalanine. CDR3 DNA only is kept here, 33 bases in frame from base 1. CDR1 MDHEN and CDR2 SYDVKM were looked up in the germline V gene. V is pruned by 4 bases and J by 13 bases, leaving 5 bases of the junction without a gene match.

The trial excluded patients who had a history of autoimmune disease or who were on systemic immunosuppression. Peripheral blood for TCR sequencing was collected from all dose cohorts at baseline, on cycle 4 day 1, and on cycle 7 day 1. Samples came from an open-label, multicenter, first-in-human phase I dose-escalation trial of ivuxolimab. Adults with locally advanced or metastatic melanoma, renal cell, hepatocellular, or head and neck squamous cell carcinoma were enrolled in the trial. Before TCR sequencing, CD4+ and CD8+ T cells were separately sorted from peripheral blood. Sequences were derived from CD4+ or CD8+ T cells sorted from blood, sampled in a trial of the OX40 agonist ivuxolimab. This clonotype was sampled from an adult with an advanced solid tumor such as melanoma, head and neck, liver or kidney cancer. This sequence uses TRBV28 and TRBJ2-7; the junction holds 9 bases that match TRBD1. The nucleotide sequence is given as TGTGCCAGCAGTTACGGGACAGGGATTTACTTC. Its translation reads: CASSYGTGIYF.